The clone carrying this TCR beta chain showed up many times. Its antigen remains unknown. The authors took blood RNA from unsorted whole blood and also extracted germline DNA. Every patient had chronic HBV infection and was treatment-naive. The input was around 500 ng total RNA; TCR beta cDNA was made from it with a constant-region primer. Libraries covering TCR beta were generated through three nested multiplex PCR rounds (using a slightly modified ARM-PCR). In TCRdb, the multiplex PCR reads were re-called with MiXCR into one record per CDR3 protein. Among about 180,000 distinct CDR3 sequences listed, over 45% were seen once. This entry belongs to a study of tumor-infiltrating lymphocytes in primary liver carcinoma. Study-level results: For tumor-adjacent and tumor-blood pairs, overlap was less than that seen for tumor region pairs. Unsorted bulk processing meant the study did not compare CD4+ and CD8+ repertoires.

This clonotype was obtained from a man between 35 and 55 years old with primary liver carcinoma and hepatitis B virus infection. Sequenced sample: peripheral blood.

The CDR3 nucleotides are TGCAGCGTTGGGGCAGGGTCGGAGACCCAGTACTTC. Its translation: CSVGAGSETQYF. This chain connects TRBV29-1 to TRBJ2-5, with D possibly being TRBD1 (5 bases). V gave up 4 bases and J gave up 5 bases, with 11 bases separating them. CDR1 is SQVTM, CDR2 ANQGSEA, per germline. The CDR3 spans 12 residues.